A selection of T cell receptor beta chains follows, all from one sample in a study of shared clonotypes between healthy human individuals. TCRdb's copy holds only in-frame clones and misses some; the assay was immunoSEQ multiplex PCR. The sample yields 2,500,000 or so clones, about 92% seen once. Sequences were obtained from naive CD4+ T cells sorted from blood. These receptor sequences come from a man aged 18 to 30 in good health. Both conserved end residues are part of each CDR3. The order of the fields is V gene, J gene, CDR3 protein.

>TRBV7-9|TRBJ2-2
CASSRPLITGELFF
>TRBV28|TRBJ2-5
CASSGLDYQETQYF
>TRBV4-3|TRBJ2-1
CASSRRLAEVNEQFF
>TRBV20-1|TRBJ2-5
CSARTKETQYF
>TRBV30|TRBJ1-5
CAWSSGRQYSNQPQHF
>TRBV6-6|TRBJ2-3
CASSARVGGYTDTQYF
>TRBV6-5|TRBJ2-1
CASSKGLAHNNEQFF
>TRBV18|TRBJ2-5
CASSPPPSATSAQYF
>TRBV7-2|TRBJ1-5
CASSLPSSLPQHF
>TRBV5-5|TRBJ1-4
CASGILGPVEKLFF
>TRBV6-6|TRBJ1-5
CASSRDLNQPQHF
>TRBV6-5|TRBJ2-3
CASRGTGGSDTQYF
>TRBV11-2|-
CASRYRIEQYF
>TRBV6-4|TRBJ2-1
CASSDGRDGGGKQFF
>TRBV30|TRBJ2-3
CALTIGGTQYF
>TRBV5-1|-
CASNVVEAGGPPNEQYF
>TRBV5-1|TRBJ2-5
CASSKGTSGAQETQYF
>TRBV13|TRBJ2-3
CASSYRAMGLSTDTQYF
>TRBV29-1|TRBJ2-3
CSANGGLPSTDTQYF
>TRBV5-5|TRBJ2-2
CASSPSGLSTGELFF
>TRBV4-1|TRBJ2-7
CASSPVGQGYEQYF
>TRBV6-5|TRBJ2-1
CASSYGGGSNEQFF
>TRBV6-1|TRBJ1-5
CASSAYSNQPQHF
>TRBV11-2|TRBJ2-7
CASTPSREQYF
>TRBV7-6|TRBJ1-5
CASSLTGLSNQPQHF
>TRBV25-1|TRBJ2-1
CASSELMGGPGEQFF
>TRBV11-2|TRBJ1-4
CASSLRTGPPTNEKLFF
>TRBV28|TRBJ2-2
CASKKAEGNTGELFF
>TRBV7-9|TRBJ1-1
CASSLDRGNTEAFF
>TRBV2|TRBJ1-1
CATLGFTEAFF
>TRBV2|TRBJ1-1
CASRPNRETEAFF
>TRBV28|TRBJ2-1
CASSSGVPNEQFF
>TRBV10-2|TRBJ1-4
CASSDRGQGEKLFF
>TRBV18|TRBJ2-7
CASSPSSAYEQYF
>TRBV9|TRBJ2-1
CASSVGHNEQFF
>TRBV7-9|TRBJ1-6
CASSLDSSPLHF
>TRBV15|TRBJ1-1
CATSRDLVQNTEAFF
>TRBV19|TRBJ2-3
CASSATSADTQYF
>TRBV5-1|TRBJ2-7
CASSWGPGEQYF
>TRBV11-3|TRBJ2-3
CASSLGALSDTQYF
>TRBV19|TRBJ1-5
CASSILGISNQPQHF
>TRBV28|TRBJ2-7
CASSLGTGGYTYEQYF
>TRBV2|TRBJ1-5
CASSQELNQPQHF
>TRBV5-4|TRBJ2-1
CASSLAGGLSYNEQFF
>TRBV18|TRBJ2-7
CASSPGQRATYEQYF
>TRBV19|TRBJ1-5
CASSIAQGTNQPQHF
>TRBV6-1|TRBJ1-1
CASSAQFTEAFF
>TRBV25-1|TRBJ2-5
CASDGTSGRGETQYF
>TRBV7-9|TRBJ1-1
CASSLQGDTEAFF
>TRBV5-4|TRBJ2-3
CASRAGPAAADTQYF
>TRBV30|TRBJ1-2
CARFRNNYGYTF
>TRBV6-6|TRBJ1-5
CASSYSYSSNQPQHF